Below, 26 T cell receptor beta chains from the same sample are listed, as sequenced in a study of T cell changes during pregnancy in multiple sclerosis. The table came from immunoSEQ multiplex PCR; TCRdb's copy has only in-frame clones and leaves some out. The sample holds tens of thousands of clones, around 90% seen once. The sequenced sample was CD4+ T cells from peripheral blood mononuclear cells, obtained before pregnancy. All receptors derive from a female donor with multiple sclerosis, enrolled in a pregnancy study.

This sequence joins TRBV7-3 and TRBJ2-1, with 8 bases matching TRBD2. The CDR3 length is 15 residues. The germline V gene has CDR1 SGHTA and CDR2 FQGTGA. V was pared by 4 bases and J by 7 bases, with 9 bases of the junction left unmatched. The CDR3 here is CASSSIAGPGNEQFF. In DNA, the CDR3 is TGTGCCAGCAGCTCCATAGCGGGACCCGGGAATGAGCAGTTCTTC.

This clone was observed a handful of times. The J gene is TRBJ1-5, the V gene TRBV27; 7 nucleotides match TRBD1. Trimming cost V 4 bases and J 5 bases; bases outside gene matches: 2. Germline V CDR1 and CDR2: MNHEY, SMNVEV (reference sequence). The CDR3 has 13 residues. CDR3 coding DNA: TGTGCCAGCAGTTCGACAGGGTATCAGCCCCAGCATTTT. This translates into CASSSTGYQPQHF.

The gene calls are TRBV5-1 and TRBJ2-1; 10 bases fit TRBD2. Trimming at V came to 4 bases and at J to 2 bases, leaving 6 bases not matched to a gene. This CDR3 comprises 16 residues. Germline V CDR1 and CDR2: SGHRS, YFSETQ. CDR3 DNA sequence: TGCGCCAGCAGCCCGGGACTAGCGAGGCCCTACAATGAGCAGTTCTTC. This translates into CASSPGLARPYNEQFF.

The CDR3: CASSFRGINNSPLHF. Here the CDR3 DNA reads TGTGCCAGCAGTTTCCGGGGGATCAATAATTCACCCCTCCACTTT. The rearrangement links TRBV27 to TRBJ1-6, with D perhaps TRBD1 (5 bases). The CDR3 spans 15 residues. V shed 3 bases and J shed 5 bases, with 11 bases lying between them. Germline-derived CDR1 and CDR2 are MNHEY and SMNVEV (reference sequence).

Regarding this clone: The junction departs from the called germline gene at one end, perhaps through a read error. The chain combines TRBV7-7 with TRBJ2-5; TRBD1 matches 7 bases. This CDR3 comprises 14 residues. Germline V gives CDR1 SSHAT, CDR2 FNYEAQ (reference sequence). CDR3 residues: CASSLLGGGETQYF. In nucleotides, the CDR3 is TGTGCTAGCAGCTTATTAGGGGGCGGGGAGACCCAGTACTTC.

The chain couples TRBV6-6 to TRBJ1-2, with D unclear. Germline CDR1 is MNHNY and CDR2 is SVGAGI (reference sequence). Trimming removed 7 bases from V and 5 bases from J, with 17 bases in between. This CDR3 contains 14 residues. The CDR3 DNA reads as TGTGCCAGCACCCCAAGAGTAGGAGGATATGGCTACACCTTC. The encoded protein is CASTPRVGGYGYTF.

The chain employs TRBV28 and TRBJ2-3; no clear D. CDR1 is MDHEN and CDR2 is SYDVKM in the germline V gene. Deletions cut 5 bases from V and 2 bases from J, with 17 bases between. The CDR3 is made up of 16 amino acids. The CDR3 DNA reads TGTGCCAGCAGTCTGGGCGAATATCTCGACACAGATACGCAGTATTTT. Its translation is CASSLGEYLDTDTQYF.

This chain uses TRBV5-1 with TRBJ2-1; D unresolved. Trimming removed 2 bases from V and 3 bases from J, with 6 bases in between. This CDR3 is 13 amino acids long. Germline-derived CDR1 and CDR2 are SGHRS and YFSETQ. The DNA for the CDR3 is TGCGCCAGCAGCTTACTCGACTACAATGAGCAGTTCTTC. It translates to CASSLLDYNEQFF.

J is TRBJ1-1 and V is TRBV6-5, with D maybe TRBD1 (6 bases). V was pared by 4 bases and J by 1 base, with 16 bases between. The germline V gene encodes CDR1 MNHEY and CDR2 SVGAGI. This CDR3 contains 16 residues. In DNA, the CDR3 is TGTGCCAGCAGTTCTAGGGGGGGGGCGGGGAACACTGAAGCTTTCTTT. As protein: CASSSRGGAGNTEAFF.

J is TRBJ2-3 and V is TRBV10-3; perhaps TRBD2 as D (6 bases). The CDR3 is 15 amino acids. Germline CDR1 ENHRY, CDR2 SYGVKD. The germline V and J ends were trimmed by 4 bases and 5 bases, with 16 bases remaining between them. This CDR3 reads CAISVRGSMEDTQYF. CDR3 nucleotides: TGTGCCATCAGTGTGCGGGGATCAATGGAAGATACGCAGTATTTT.

This clone has a single count. This chain uses TRBV5-1 with TRBJ1-1, with D perhaps TRBD1 (5 bases). CDR3 size: 14 residues. CDR1 is SGHRS and CDR2 is YFSETQ in the germline V gene. Trimming left V 3 bases short and J 2 bases short, with 11 bases between. The chain's CDR3 is CASSSGTPNTEAFF. CDR3 coding DNA: TGCGCCAGCAGCTCGGGGACTCCAAACACTGAAGCTTTCTTT. Looking up the rest from reference TRBV5-1 and TRBJ1-1 gives the full variable domain: KAGVTQTPRYLIKTRGQQVTLSCSPISGHRSVSWYQQTPGQGLQFLFEYFSETQRNKGNFPGRFSGRQFSNSRSEMNVSTLELGDSALYLCASSSGTPNTEAFFGQGTRLTVV.

The chain carries TRBV27 and TRBJ1-5, with D possibly matching TRBD1 (5 bases). Trimming shortened V by 4 bases and J by 4 bases, and 14 bases separated the two germline ends. This CDR3 is 15 amino acids long. CDR1 MNHEY and CDR2 SMNVEV come from the germline V gene (reference sequence). The chain's CDR3 is CASSSIPRQNQPQHF. The CDR3 nucleotides are TGTGCCAGCAGTTCGATTCCCCGACAGAATCAGCCCCAGCATTTT.

This chain links TRBV28 with TRBJ1-5; TRBD1 might be the D (6 bases). Germline values: CDR1 MDHEN, CDR2 SYDVKM. The CDR3 extends over 13 amino acids. The ends were cut back, 6 bases at V and 9 bases at J, with 15 bases in the middle. As DNA, the CDR3 is TGTGCCAGCAGGTTCGGGGGGGCTCCGCCCCAGCATTTT. Translated: CASRFGGAPPQHF.

The CDR3 spells CASSPYRFMNTEAFF. The CDR3 coding sequence is TGTGCCAGCAGCCCCTACAGGTTTATGAACACTGAAGCTTTCTTT. The chain is built from TRBV6-5 and TRBJ1-1, with a weak D call TRBD1 (5 bases). Germline V gene lookup returns CDR1 MNHEY and CDR2 SVGAGI. This CDR3 is built from 15 residues. Trimming took off 6 bases at V and 0 bases at J, with 14 bases between the two ends.

This rearrangement joins TRBV7-9 to TRBJ2-3; D gene unclear. The length of the CDR3 is 14 residues. The V gene lost 2 bases and the J gene lost 4 bases, with 10 bases spanning the gap. Per the germline V gene, CDR1 is SEHNR and CDR2 is FQNEAQ (reference sequence). The DNA of the CDR3 is TGTGCCAGCAGCTTAAGGAGTGTCGCAGATACGCAGTATTTT. Residues: CASSLRSVADTQYF.

The V gene is TRBV27, the J gene TRBJ2-2; TRBD1 aligns across 9 bases. This CDR3 contains 15 residues. Germline V lookup: CDR1 MNHEY, CDR2 SMNVEV (reference sequence). After removal of 6 bases from V and 5 bases from J, the junction contained 7 bases not matched to a gene. The CDR3 spells CASRTRDRVTGELFF. In DNA form, the CDR3 reads TGTGCCAGCAGAACCCGGGACAGGGTAACCGGGGAGCTGTTTTTT.

The chain is built from TRBV4-1 and TRBJ1-6; possibly TRBD1 for D (5 bases). Per the germline V gene, CDR1 is MGHRA and CDR2 is YSYEKL. V was cut by 4 bases and J by 8 bases, with 18 bases left in between. This CDR3 has 16 residues. CDR3 DNA sequence: TGCGCCAGCAGCCGAACCGGGACTCTTTCTGATTCACCCCTCCACTTT. Translation gives CASSRTGTLSDSPLHF.

The table lists this clone with a count of one. CDR3 nucleotide sequence: TGTGCCAGCAGCCTCGGACTAGCGGGCGTGACAGATACGCAGTATTTT. Translation gives CASSLGLAGVTDTQYF. This chain joins TRBV11-3 and TRBJ2-3; 11 nucleotides agree with TRBD2. Germline V gene sequence: CDR1 SGHNT, CDR2 YENEEA. The CDR3 runs to 16 residues. V lost 5 bases to trimming and J lost 3 bases; unmatched junction nucleotides: 7.

This chain joins TRBV4-3 and TRBJ1-5; D may be TRBD1 (5 bases). The CDR3 contains 13 residues. V was pared by 4 bases and J by 6 bases, with 10 bases between. Per the germline V gene, CDR1 is LGHNA and CDR2 is YSLEER. This chain's CDR3 is CASSPRRGQPQHF. In nucleotides, the CDR3 is TGCGCCAGCAGCCCTCGGAGGGGTCAGCCCCAGCATTTT.

The V and J genes are TRBV19 and TRBJ2-7, with D possibly TRBD2 on 6 matching bases. Trimming took 6 bases from V and 3 from J, leaving 15 bases between them. This CDR3 comprises 14 residues. Germline lookup yields CDR1 LNHDA and CDR2 SQIVND (reference sequence). Here the CDR3 reads CASRPGGGDYEQYF. For the CDR3, the DNA is TGTGCCAGTAGACCCGGCGGAGGGGACTACGAGCAGTACTTC. The full variable domain, rest sourced from reference TRBV19 and TRBJ2-7, is DGGITQSPKYLFRKEGQNVTLSCEQNLNHDAMYWYRQDPGQGLRLIYYSQIVNDFQKGDIAEGYSVSREKKESFPLTVTSAQKNPTAFYLCASRPGGGDYEQYFGPGTRLTVT.

The chain employs TRBV27 and TRBJ1-1, with D unresolved. The CDR3 totals 13 residues. Between the trimmed V and J ends, which lost 2 bases and 6 bases, there was a span of 10 bases. CDR1 MNHEY and CDR2 SMNVEV come from the germline V gene (reference sequence). CDR3 sequence: CASSLEPGSEAFF. The CDR3 bases are TGTGCCAGCAGTTTAGAGCCCGGTTCTGAAGCTTTCTTT.

The chain carries TRBV7-2 and TRBJ2-5; the match to TRBD2 covers 7 bases. CDR1 SGHTA and CDR2 FQGNSA come from the germline V gene. The CDR3 is made up of 14 amino acids. Trimming removed 3 bases from V and 5 bases from J; junction bases left unmatched: 6. Written as DNA, the CDR3 is TGTGCCAGCAGCTTTGGGGGGGGTCAGGAGACCCAGTACTTC. The encoded protein is CASSFGGGQETQYF.

This chain connects TRBV21-1 to TRBJ1-5; the D call of TRBD1 is as the table states it, not checked on the DNA. TRBV21-1 is classified as a pseudogene. CDR3 length: 15 residues. CDR3 region: CASSNDRGCNQPQHF. In DNA, the CDR3 is TGTGCCAGCAGCAACGACAGGGGCTGCAATCAGCCCCAGCATTTT.

The V and J genes are TRBV18 and TRBJ2-3, with TRBD1 matching over 7 bases. The CDR3 has 14 residues. Looked up from germline, CDR1 is KGHSH and CDR2 is LQKENI. Trimming cost V 0 bases and J 14 bases; bases outside gene matches: 11. CDR3 amino acids: CASSPPTGTEIGYF. In DNA, the CDR3 is TGTGCCAGCTCACCACCAACCGGGACAGAGATAGGGTATTTT.

V usage is TRBV6-6 and J usage is TRBJ1-2, with 7 nucleotides matching TRBD1. The ends lost 6 bases at V and 5 bases at J; junction bases unmatched: 9. The CDR3 contains 14 residues. Germline V gene data show CDR1 as MNHNY and CDR2 as SVGAGI (reference sequence). The DNA for the CDR3 is TGTGCCAGCAGAGAACCGGGACAGATTTATGGCTACACCTTC. Translated, it gives CASREPGQIYGYTF.

The V gene is TRBV5-6, the J gene TRBJ2-7; D is undetermined. The CDR3 covers 14 residues. V lost 1 base to trimming and J lost 3 bases, with 11 bases between them. Germline V gene lookup returns CDR1 SGHDT and CDR2 YYEEEE. The CDR3 sequence is CASSLTGLDYEQYF. The CDR3 DNA reads as TGTGCCAGCAGCTTGACGGGTCTGGACTACGAGCAGTACTTC.